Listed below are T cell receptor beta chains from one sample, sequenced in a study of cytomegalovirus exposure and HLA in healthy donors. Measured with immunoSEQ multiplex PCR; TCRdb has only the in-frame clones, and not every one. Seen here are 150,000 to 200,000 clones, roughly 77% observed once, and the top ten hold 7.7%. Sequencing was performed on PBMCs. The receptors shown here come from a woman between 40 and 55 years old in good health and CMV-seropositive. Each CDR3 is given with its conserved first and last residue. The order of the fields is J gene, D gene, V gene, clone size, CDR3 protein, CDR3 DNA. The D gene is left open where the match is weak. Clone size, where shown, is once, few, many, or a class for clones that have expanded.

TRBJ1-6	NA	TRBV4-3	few	CASSQDYSQANSPLHF	TGCGCCAGCAGCCAAGATTATTCACAGGCTAATTCACCCCTCCACTTT
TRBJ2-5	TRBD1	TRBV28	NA	CASSRTGHQETQYF	TGTGCCAGCAGCCGGACAGGTCACCAAGAGACCCAGTACTTC
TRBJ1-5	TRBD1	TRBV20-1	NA	CSALGQHQHF	TGCAGTGCCTTGGGACAGCATCAGCATTTT
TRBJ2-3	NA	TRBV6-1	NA	CASRLQASTDTQYF	TGTGCCAGCAGACTTCAAGCTAGCACAGATACGCAGTATTTT
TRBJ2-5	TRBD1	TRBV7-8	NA	CASSFETGALQETQYF	TGTGCCAGCAGCTTCGAGACAGGGGCCCTCCAAGAGACCCAGTACTTC
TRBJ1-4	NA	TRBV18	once	CASSPSQQRNEKLFF	TGTGCCAGCTCACCAAGTCAACAACGCAATGAAAAACTGTTTTTT
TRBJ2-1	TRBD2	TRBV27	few	CASTLAGGDEQFF	TGTGCCAGCACCTTAGCGGGAGGAGATGAGCAGTTCTTC
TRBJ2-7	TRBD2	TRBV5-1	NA	CASTQAGGRDEQYF	TGCGCCAGCACCCAAGCGGGAGGGAGGGACGAGCAGTACTTC
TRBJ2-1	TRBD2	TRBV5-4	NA	CASSPGTSRDYNEQFF	TGTGCCAGCAGCCCTGGGACTAGCAGAGATTACAATGAGCAGTTCTTC
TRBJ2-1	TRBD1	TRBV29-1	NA	CAVGETGNNEQFF	TGCGCGGTGGGGGAGACAGGGAACAATGAGCAGTTCTTC
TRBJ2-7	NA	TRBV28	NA	CASSLADSRSYEQYF	TGTGCCAGCAGCCTGGCAGACAGCCGCTCCTACGAGCAGTACTTC
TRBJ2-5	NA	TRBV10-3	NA	CAISPRSQETQYF	TGTGCCATCAGTCCGAGGAGCCAAGAGACCCAGTACTTC
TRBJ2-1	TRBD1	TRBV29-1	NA	CSQTGGYNEQFF	TGCAGCCAGACAGGGGGGTACAATGAGCAGTTCTTC
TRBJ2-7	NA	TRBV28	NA	CASSFTVLVHEQYF	TGTGCCAGCAGTTTTACGGTACTAGTCCACGAGCAGTACTTC
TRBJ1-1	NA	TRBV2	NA	CASSPTGISEAFF	TGTGCCAGCAGTCCCACAGGGATTTCTGAAGCTTTCTTT
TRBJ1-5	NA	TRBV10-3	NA	CAIMRDSNQPQHF	TGTGCCATCATGCGGGATAGCAATCAGCCCCAGCATTTT
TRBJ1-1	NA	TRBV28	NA	CASSLNFRANTEAFF	TGTGCCAGCAGTTTAAACTTCAGGGCGAACACTGAAGCTTTCTTT
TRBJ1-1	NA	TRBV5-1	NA	CASGALNTEAFF	TGCGCCAGCGGGGCCTTGAACACTGAAGCTTTCTTT
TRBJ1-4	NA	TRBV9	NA	CASSVDMAEKLFF	TGTGCCAGCAGCGTGGACATGGCTGAAAAACTGTTTTTT
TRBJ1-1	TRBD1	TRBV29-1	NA	CSSRTGTAEAFF	TGCAGCTCCCGGACAGGGACTGCTGAAGCTTTCTTT
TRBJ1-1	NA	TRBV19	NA	CASKRQRNTEAFF	TGTGCCAGTAAGCGTCAGAGAAACACTGAAGCTTTCTTT
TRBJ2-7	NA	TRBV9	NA	CASSVDPNRARYEQYF	TGTGCCAGCAGCGTAGACCCAAACAGGGCCCGCTACGAGCAGTACTTC
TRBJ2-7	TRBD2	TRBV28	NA	CASNLGTSFYEQYF	TGTGCCAGCAATTTAGGGACTAGTTTCTACGAGCAGTACTTC
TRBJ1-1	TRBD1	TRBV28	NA	CASSPWTGGYTEAFF	TGTGCCAGCAGTCCTTGGACAGGGGGGTACACTGAAGCTTTCTTT
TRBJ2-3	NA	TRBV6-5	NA	CASSMRRSTDTQYF	TGTGCCAGCAGTATGAGGCGGAGCACAGATACGCAGTATTTT
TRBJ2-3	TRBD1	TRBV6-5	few	CASSKDRGTDTQYF	TGTGCCAGCAGTAAGGACAGGGGCACAGATACGCAGTATTTT
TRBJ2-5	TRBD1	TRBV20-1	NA	CSATGATQYF	TGCAGTGCAACAGGGGCGACCCAGTACTTC
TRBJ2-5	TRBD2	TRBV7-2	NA	CASSLVSSGSTETQYF	TGTGCCAGCAGCTTAGTGTCTAGCGGGAGCACAGAGACCCAGTACTTC
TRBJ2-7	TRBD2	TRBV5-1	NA	CASSNRRDYLSYEQYF	TGCGCCAGCAGCAACCGCCGGGACTACCTCTCCTACGAGCAGTACTTC
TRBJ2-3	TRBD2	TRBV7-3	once	CASSLNPPGLAGSDTQYF	TGTGCCAGCAGCTTAAACCCCCCGGGACTAGCGGGATCAGATACGCAGTATTTT
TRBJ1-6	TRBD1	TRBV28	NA	CATLRTGGARSNSPLHF	TGTGCCACCCTGAGGACAGGGGGCGCGAGATCGAATTCACCCCTCCACTTT
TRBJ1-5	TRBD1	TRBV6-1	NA	CASSVGGQGFEPQHF	TGTGCCAGCAGTGTTGGAGGACAGGGGTTTGAGCCCCAGCATTTT
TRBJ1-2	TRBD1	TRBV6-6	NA	CASSSPGTGFGYTF	TGTGCCAGCAGTTCTCCCGGGACAGGGTTTGGCTACACCTTC
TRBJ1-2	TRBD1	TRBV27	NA	CAGSHRDRGVSNYGYTF	TGTGCCGGCTCCCACCGGGACAGGGGGGTGTCCAACTATGGCTACACCTTC
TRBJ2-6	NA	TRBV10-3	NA	CAISESTATGANVLTF	TGTGCCATCAGTGAGTCGACAGCGACTGGGGCCAACGTCCTGACTTTC
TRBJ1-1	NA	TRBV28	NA	CASSLQTRGMNTEAFF	TGTGCCAGCAGTTTACAGACCAGGGGTATGAACACTGAAGCTTTCTTT
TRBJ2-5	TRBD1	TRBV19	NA	CASSHGTGAYQETQYF	TGTGCCAGTAGTCATGGGACAGGGGCATACCAAGAGACCCAGTACTTC
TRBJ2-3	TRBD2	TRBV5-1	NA	CASRQGTSGRFGTDTQYF	TGCGCCAGCAGGCAGGGAACAAGCGGGAGATTCGGCACAGATACGCAGTATTTT
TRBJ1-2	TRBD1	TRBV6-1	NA	CASSTSGGGGYTF	TGTGCCAGCAGTACCTCAGGGGGTGGAGGCTACACCTTC
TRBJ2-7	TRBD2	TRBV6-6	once	CASSSPVGLANYEQYF	TGTGCCAGCAGTTCCCCTGTAGGACTAGCGAACTACGAGCAGTACTTC
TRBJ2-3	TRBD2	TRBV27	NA	CASSSSPRLAGVVDTQYF	TGTGCCAGCAGTTCTTCCCCTAGGTTAGCGGGAGTGGTAGATACGCAGTATTTT
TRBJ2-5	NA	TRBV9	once	CASSVAGLGQETQYF	TGTGCCAGCAGCGTAGCAGGGTTGGGACAAGAGACCCAGTACTTC
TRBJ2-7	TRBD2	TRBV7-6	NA	CASSLGVGGGSYEQYF	TGTGCCAGCAGCTTAGGAGTCGGGGGGGGCAGTTACGAGCAGTACTTC